The 13 T cell receptor beta chains in this list originate from one sample, sequenced in a study of blood T cell repertoires in COVID-19. Sequenced by immunoSEQ multiplex PCR; TCRdb stores in-frame clones only, minus some. The table has roughly 500,000 clones, approximately 87% seen once; the top ten hold about 2%. The sequencing input was PBMCs or T cells enriched from blood (not recorded which). The receptors originated from a woman aged 40 to 50 who had recovered from COVID-19.

This clone was counted between two and nine times. The chain uses TRBV7-2 and TRBJ1-5; no clear D gene. Trimming stripped 1 base from V and 6 bases from J, with 10 bases between. CDR1 SGHTA and CDR2 FQGNSA come from the germline V gene. The CDR3 is made up of 14 amino acids. For the CDR3, the DNA is TGTGCCAGCAGCTTAGTGCTGAGAGGTCAGCCCCAGCATTTT. Translated, it gives CASSLVLRGQPQHF.

Only one count was recorded for this clone. CDR3 in amino acids: CATSRGQGYEVTETQYF. In nucleotides, the CDR3 is TGTGCCACCAGCAGAGGTCAGGGCTACGAGGTTACGGAGACCCAGTACTTC. V usage is TRBV15 and J usage is TRBJ2-5; a weak D match, TRBD1 (5 bases). V was trimmed by 1 base and J by 5 bases, leaving 20 bases between them. This CDR3 has 17 amino acids. Germline V gene data show CDR1 as LNHNV and CDR2 as YYDKDF (reference sequence).

Turning to this clone: Other DNA sequences from this sample encode an identical CDR3 as well. The genes are TRBV12-3 or TRBV12-4 and TRBJ1-1; the D is unclear. This CDR3 region has 13 residues. The V and J ends lost 1 base and 1 base respectively, with 4 bases between them. The CDR3 DNA follows: TGTGCCAGCAGTTTAGTGCGGAACACTGAAGCTTTCTTT. This translates into CASSLVRNTEAFF.

The rearrangement uses TRBV4-3 and TRBJ2-7; perhaps TRBD1 as D (6 bases). Germline V gene sequence: CDR1 LGHNA, CDR2 YSLEER. The CDR3 has 17 amino acids. The V and J ends lost 0 bases and 4 bases respectively, with 19 bases between them. CDR3 DNA: TGCGCCAGCAGCCAAGACTCCCGGACAAGTCAGGGGTACGAGCAGTACTTC. As protein: CASSQDSRTSQGYEQYF.

The chain recombines TRBV3-1 (or the pseudogene TRBV3-2) with TRBJ1-6; a weak D match, TRBD1 (5 bases). V dropped 1 base and J dropped 7 bases, with 20 bases sitting between them. The germline V gene has CDR1 LGHDT and CDR2 YNNKEL (reference sequence). This CDR3 has 18 residues. This CDR3 is CASSQAGGWGRSNSPLHF. CDR3 DNA: TGTGCCAGCAGCCAAGCGGGGGGATGGGGCAGGTCAAATTCACCCCTCCACTTT.

This clone was counted a single time. This sequence joins TRBV11-2 and TRBJ2-5, with D perhaps TRBD1 (5 bases). V lost 0 bases, J lost 9 bases, and 8 bases lay in between. CDR3 size: 12 residues. CDR1 and CDR2 from the germline V gene are SGHAT and FQNNGV. The CDR3 sequence: CASSLDRDSQYF. CDR3 nucleotide sequence: TGTGCCAGCAGCTTAGACAGGGATTCCCAGTACTTC.

The chain has TRBV5-1 and TRBJ2-1, with 9 bases matching TRBD2. V shed 4 bases, J shed 3 bases, and the junction held 5 bases outside the gene matches. CDR1 is SGHRS and CDR2 is YFSETQ in the germline V gene. The CDR3 is made up of 15 amino acids. CDR3: CASSLLAGDYNEQFF. The CDR3 DNA sequence: TGCGCCAGCAGCCTATTAGCGGGAGACTACAATGAGCAGTTCTTC.

The rearrangement uses TRBV6-5 and TRBJ2-5, with D possibly TRBD1 on 6 matching bases. The V gene's germline CDR1 is MNHEY and CDR2 SVGAGI. CDR3 length: 16 residues. V was shortened by 0 bases and J by 7 bases, with 18 bases between the two germline ends. CDR3 nucleotide sequence: TGTGCCAGCAGTTACTCGACCCAGGGGCTGGGTGGGACCCAGTACTTC. It is translated as CASSYSTQGLGGTQYF.

Remarks on this clone: The identical CDR3 is also encoded by other nucleotide sequences in the sample. The rearrangement links TRBV24-1 to TRBJ1-4; 9 nucleotides match TRBD1. The trim removed 4 bases at V and 5 bases at J, leaving 4 bases unmatched. Germline V CDR1 and CDR2: KGHDR, SFDVKD. The CDR3 has 15 residues. This CDR3 reads CATSDPGTGNEKLFF. DNA for the CDR3: TGTGCCACCAGTGACCCCGGGACAGGGAATGAAAAACTGTTTTTT.

V and J are TRBV18 and TRBJ2-1, with 10 positions matching TRBD1. Germline trimming cut 3 bases from V and 10 bases from J; bases unmatched to any gene: 6. Looked up from germline, CDR1 is KGHSH and CDR2 is LQKENI. This CDR3 region has 14 residues. The CDR3 DNA reads TGTGCCAGCTCACCGGGACAGGGGCTAGGCGAGCAGTTCTTC. Amino acids: CASSPGQGLGEQFF.

This chain links TRBV4-3 with TRBJ1-3; D is ambiguous. Looked up from germline, CDR1 is LGHNA and CDR2 is YSLEER. Trimming stripped 0 bases from V and 9 bases from J, with 15 bases between. This CDR3 has 15 residues. This CDR3 is CASSQDSGSPGTIYF. CDR3 bases: TGCGCCAGCAGCCAAGATAGCGGGTCTCCCGGCACCATATATTTT.

Here the CDR3 DNA reads TGTGCCACCTCACAGAGACTAGGGACAGGCGAAGCTTTCTTT. Encoded protein: CATSQRLGTGEAFF. The chain joins TRBV15 to TRBJ1-1; TRBD1 matches at 8 bases. CDR1 and CDR2 from the germline V gene are LNHNV and YYDKDF (reference sequence). The CDR3 is made up of 14 amino acids. Trimming took 8 bases from V and 8 from J; bases not matched to a gene: 13.

J is TRBJ1-2 and V is TRBV11-2; 8 nucleotides align to TRBD1. This CDR3 region has 15 residues. Germline V CDR1 and CDR2: SGHAT, FQNNGV. Trimming cost V 0 bases and J 4 bases; bases outside gene matches: 4. CDR3 region: CASSLDVDRGYGYTF. CDR3 sequence (DNA): TGTGCCAGCAGCTTAGATGTAGACAGGGGCTATGGCTACACCTTC.